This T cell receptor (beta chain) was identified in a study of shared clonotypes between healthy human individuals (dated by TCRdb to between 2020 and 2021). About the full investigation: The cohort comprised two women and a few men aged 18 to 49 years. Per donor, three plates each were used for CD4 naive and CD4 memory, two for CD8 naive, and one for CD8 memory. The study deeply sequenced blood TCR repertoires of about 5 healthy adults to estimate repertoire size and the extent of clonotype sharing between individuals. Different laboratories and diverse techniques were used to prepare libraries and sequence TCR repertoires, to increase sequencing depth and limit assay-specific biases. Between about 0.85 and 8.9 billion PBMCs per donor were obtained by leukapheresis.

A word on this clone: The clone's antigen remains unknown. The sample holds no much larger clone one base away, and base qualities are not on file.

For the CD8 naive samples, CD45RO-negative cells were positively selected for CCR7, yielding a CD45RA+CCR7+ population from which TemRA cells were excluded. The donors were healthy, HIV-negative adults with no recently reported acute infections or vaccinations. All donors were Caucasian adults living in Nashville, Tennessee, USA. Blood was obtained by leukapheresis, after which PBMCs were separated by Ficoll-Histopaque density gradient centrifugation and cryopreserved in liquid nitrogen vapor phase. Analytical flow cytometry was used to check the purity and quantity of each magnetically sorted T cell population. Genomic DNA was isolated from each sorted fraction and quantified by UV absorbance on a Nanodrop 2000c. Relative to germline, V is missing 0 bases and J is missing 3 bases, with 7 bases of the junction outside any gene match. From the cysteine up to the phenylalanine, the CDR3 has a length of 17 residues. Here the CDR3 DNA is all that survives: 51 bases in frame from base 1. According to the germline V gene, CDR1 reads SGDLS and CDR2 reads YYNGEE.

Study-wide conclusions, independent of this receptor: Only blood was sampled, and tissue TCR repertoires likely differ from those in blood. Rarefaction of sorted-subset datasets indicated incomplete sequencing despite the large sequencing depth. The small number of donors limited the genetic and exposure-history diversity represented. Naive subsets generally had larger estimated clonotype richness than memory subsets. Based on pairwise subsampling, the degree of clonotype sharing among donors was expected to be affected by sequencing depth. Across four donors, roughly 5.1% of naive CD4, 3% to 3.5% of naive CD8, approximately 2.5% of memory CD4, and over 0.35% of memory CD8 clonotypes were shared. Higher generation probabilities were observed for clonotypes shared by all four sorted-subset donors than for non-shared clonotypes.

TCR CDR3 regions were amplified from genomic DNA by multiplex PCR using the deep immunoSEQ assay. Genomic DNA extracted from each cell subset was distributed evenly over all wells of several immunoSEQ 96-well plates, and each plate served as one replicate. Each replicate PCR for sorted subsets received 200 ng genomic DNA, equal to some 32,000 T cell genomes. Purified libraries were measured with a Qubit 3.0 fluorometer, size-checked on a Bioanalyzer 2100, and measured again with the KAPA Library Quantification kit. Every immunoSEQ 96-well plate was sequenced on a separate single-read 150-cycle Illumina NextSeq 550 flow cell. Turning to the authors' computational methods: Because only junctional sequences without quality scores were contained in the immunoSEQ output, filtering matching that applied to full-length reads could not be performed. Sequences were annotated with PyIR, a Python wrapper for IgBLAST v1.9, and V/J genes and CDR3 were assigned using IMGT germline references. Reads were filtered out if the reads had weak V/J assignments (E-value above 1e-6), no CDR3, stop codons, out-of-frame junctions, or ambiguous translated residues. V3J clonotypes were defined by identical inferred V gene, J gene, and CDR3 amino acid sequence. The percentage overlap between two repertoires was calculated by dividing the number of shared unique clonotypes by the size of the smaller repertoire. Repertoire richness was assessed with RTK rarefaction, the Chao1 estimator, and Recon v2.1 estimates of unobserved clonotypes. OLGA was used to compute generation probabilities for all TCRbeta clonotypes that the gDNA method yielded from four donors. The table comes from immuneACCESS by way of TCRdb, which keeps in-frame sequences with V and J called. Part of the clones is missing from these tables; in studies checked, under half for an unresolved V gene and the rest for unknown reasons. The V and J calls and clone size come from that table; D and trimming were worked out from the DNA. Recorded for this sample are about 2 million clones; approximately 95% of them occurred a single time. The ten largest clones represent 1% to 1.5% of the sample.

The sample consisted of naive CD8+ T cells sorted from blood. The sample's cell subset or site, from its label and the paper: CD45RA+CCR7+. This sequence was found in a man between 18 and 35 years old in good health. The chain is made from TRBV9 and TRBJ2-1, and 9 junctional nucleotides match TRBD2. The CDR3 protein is CASSVGDRTSVYNEQFF. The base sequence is TGTGCCAGCAGCGTAGGGGATCGGACTAGCGTCTACAATGAGCAGTTCTTC.